The following is a TCR beta chain sequence with its context. This clonotype was detected ten times or more. Its specific antigen is unknown. One end of the junction does not line up with germline, which may come from a read error. The library was obtained by RACE. Sequenced on a NextSeq 500. During library preparation, unique molecular identifiers were attached to individual cDNA molecules so that TCRs could be counted in a quantitative, reproducible way. Both TCR alpha and TCR beta chains were sequenced from each blood RNA sample. As for how the authors treated the data: A median of about 89,000 TCRs per sample was observed, with a range of roughly 23,224 to 750,000. V, J and CDR3 annotation of the TCR reads was carried out using the Decombinator software suite. Every sample was subsampled to the same number of TCRs (28,000) for the PS versus PT1 abundance plots. Expanded TCRs were defined as absent before sensitization and observed at least eight times at the 2-week time point. TCRdb cleaned the public reads at Q25 with fastp, built clones with MiXCR and kept in-frame beta chains. Records with the same CDR3 protein are collapsed into one entry carrying the most frequent genes and DNA. The V and J calls were not made by the authors but by TCRdb's processing. This sample holds about 57,000 distinct CDR3 sequences; approximately 8.6% were observed only once. The ten largest clonotypes hold about an eighth of the sample.

What the time point label conveys for this sample: patch test 1, 2 weeks after DPC sensitization. What this sample's treatment or condition label stands for: therapeutic diphenylcyclopropenone sensitization with weekly scalp DPC. At each patch-test visit, blood was drawn before the patch test was applied. To be eligible, patients had to be aged 18 to 70, diagnosed with alopecia and judged suitable for DPC therapy, while pregnant patients were excluded. Total RNA was extracted from unfractionated whole blood collected in Tempus Blood RNA tubes. These data originate in a study of human T cells and chemical hapten exposure (dated by TCRdb to about 2021). Regarding the research as a whole: For sensitization, 2% DPC in acetone was applied to a roughly 2 cm by roughly 2 cm area of upper inner arm skin. Throughout the roughly 26-week study period, patients were also given weekly therapeutic DPC doses on the scalp. Patch testing was done on the upper back using Finn chambers containing 0.01% DPC, and results were scored after 6 days according to International Contact Dermatitis Research Group standards. The patient cohort, mostly female, included alopecia areata with under or over 50% scalp involvement, alopecia totalis and alopecia universalis. Libraries were pooled for sequencing, and variation in per-sample TCR yields was attributed mainly to small differences in library volumes within the pool. In alopecia patients, the study followed how the peripheral blood TCR repertoire changed in vivo over primary and secondary sensitization to diphenylcyclopropenone (DPC), a hapten. Blood samples were taken from patients before sensitization (week 0) and then at 2, 6 and about 24 weeks after DPC sensitization. Blood for TCR sequencing was provided by twenty-nine alopecia patients at one to four time points (pre-sensitization, 2, 6 and 24 weeks). Results and caveats for the whole study, not just this receptor: After repeated subsampling, changes were observed in the strength of the expansion versus patch-test correlation and in the threshold at which the correlation became significant. All patients had alopecia, a presumed autoimmune disease, so their immune response might differ from that of healthy individuals. The number of PT1 expanded TCRs positively correlated with patch test score, significant at thresholds 8, 16 and 32 but not 4. Compared with pre-sensitization or healthy control sets, expanded TCRs formed significantly more large CDR3 similarity clusters, which is consistent with antigen-driven responses. DPC sensitization did not change the number of TCRs with a frequency above 1 in 1000, and there was no evidence of changes in global repertoire structure.

CDR1 and CDR2 (DFQATT, SNEGSKA) derive from the germline V gene (reference sequence). The CDR3 goes from the cysteine to the phenylalanine over 11 residues. The read is trimmed to its CDR3 DNA, 33 bases read in frame from base 1. The V gene is TRBV20-1 and the J gene is TRBJ1-4; the D gene identity is not certain. The source is a woman aged 40 to 50 with alopecia areata. Some clones in this sample may be carry-over from other donors' samples. The sequencing used whole blood, collected in connection with sensitization to the hapten diphenylcyclopropenone (DPC). CDR3 sequence: CSARDSGLGNF. The nucleotide sequence is TGCAGTGCTAGAGATAGCGGCCTAGGCAATTTT.